The TCR beta chain described here comes from a study of early T cells in non-severe SARS-CoV-2 infection. Study summary: RNA in bulk from unsorted whole blood was sequenced, and chains were unpaired.

Germline assignment: CDR1 SNHLY and CDR2 FYNNEI. V lost 4 bases to trimming and J lost 2 bases, with 12 bases between them. This CDR3 comprises 14 residues. Via MiXCR, TCRdb re-called the 5' RACE reads, giving one row per CDR3 protein. Seen here are 65,000 to 95,000 distinct CDR3 sequences, 5% observed once, and the top ten hold about 7%. This clonotype was recorded a few times. The sample consisted of whole blood, taken at baseline. This TCR came from an adult who was a healthcare worker with PCR-confirmed SARS-CoV-2 infection or an uninfected control (not recorded which). This chain uses TRBV2 with TRBJ2-7; D uncertain. The CDR3 DNA reads TGTGCCAGCAGTGGGTTGGGTTCCACCTACGAGCAGTACTTC. As protein: CASSGLGSTYEQYF.